The clone carrying this TCR beta chain was counted a few times. Its target is not known. This CDR3 has 11 amino acids. Trimming took off 5 bases at V and 5 bases at J, with 5 bases between the two ends. Germline V gene data show CDR1 as ENHRY and CDR2 as SYGVKD. The data stem from a study of early T cells in non-severe SARS-CoV-2 infection. About the study: Sequencing targeted bulk RNA from unsorted whole blood, leaving chains unpaired.

Individual cDNA molecules each received unique molecular identifiers attached to them. TCRdb reprocessed the 5' RACE reads with MiXCR, giving one entry per CDR3 protein. The sample yields roughly 56,000 distinct CDR3 sequences, 7.5% to 9.5% seen once. Study outcomes and limitations: VDJdb matching, biased toward anti-spike CD8 responses, missed private and CD4 specificities.

The sequencing input was whole blood. This TCR was recovered from an adult who was a healthcare worker with PCR-confirmed SARS-CoV-2 infection or an uninfected control (not recorded which). The chain joins TRBV10-3 to TRBJ2-3; unclear D gene. The CDR3 reads CAISYQDTQYF. DNA of the CDR3: TGTGCCATCAGTTACCAAGATACGCAGTATTTT.